This TCR beta chain was profiled in a study of cytomegalovirus exposure and HLA in healthy donors. Study-level findings and limits: V- and J-gene trimming in TCR beta was tied to a missense DCLRE1C variant by an analysis performed later. By HLA locus, TCR association rates varied in a later analysis, with DRB1 showing the most and HLA-C the fewest.

V lost 7 bases, J lost 0 bases, and 13 bases lay in between. CDR1 and CDR2 (germline): SQVTM, ANQGSEA. There are 14 residues in the CDR3. The PCR had 60 Vbeta and 13 Jbeta primers. Per the authors' pipeline: An analysis that came later counted 80 million or so unique TCR beta chains, approximately 11 million shared. The repertoire was sequenced with immunoSEQ multiplex PCR; TCRdb's copy has only in-frame clones and lacks some. Clone size and the V and J calls come from that table; the DNA yielded D and trimming. The sample holds 55,000 to 85,000 clones. Regarding this clone: The antigen is undetermined.

This rearrangement joins TRBV29-1 to TRBJ2-1; possibly TRBD2 for D (6 bases). The clonotype was recovered from a woman aged 30 to 39 in good health and CMV-seronegative. Material: PBMCs. The CDR3 protein is CSGRVRGSYNEQFF. The CDR3 coding sequence is TGCAGCGGTAGGGTGCGGGGCTCCTACAATGAGCAGTTCTTC.